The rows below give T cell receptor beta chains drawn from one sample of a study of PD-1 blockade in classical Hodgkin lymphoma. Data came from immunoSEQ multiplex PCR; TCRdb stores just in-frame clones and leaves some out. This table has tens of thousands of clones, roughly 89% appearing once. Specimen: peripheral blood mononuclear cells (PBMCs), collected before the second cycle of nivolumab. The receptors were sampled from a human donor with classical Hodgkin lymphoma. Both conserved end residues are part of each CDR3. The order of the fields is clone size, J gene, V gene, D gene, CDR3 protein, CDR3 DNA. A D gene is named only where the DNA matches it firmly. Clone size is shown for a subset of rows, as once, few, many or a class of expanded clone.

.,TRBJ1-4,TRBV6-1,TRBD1,CASSEAPGTGVGPATNEKLFF,TGTGCCAGCAGTGAAGCCCCAGGTACAGGGGTGGGACCCGCAACTAATGAAAAACTGTTTTTT
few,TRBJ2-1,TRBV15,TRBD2,CATSRGAGGNEQFF,TGTGCCACCAGCAGAGGTGCGGGGGGCAATGAGCAGTTCTTC
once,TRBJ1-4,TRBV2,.,CASSMGPAEEKLFF,TGTGCCAGCAGCATGGGACCTGCGGAAGAAAAACTGTTTTTT
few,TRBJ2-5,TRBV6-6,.,CASQERVSAETQYF,TGTGCCAGCCAAGAGAGGGTTTCGGCAGAGACCCAGTACTTC
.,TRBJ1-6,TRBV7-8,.,CASSLKGYDSPLHF,TGTGCCAGCAGCTTAAAAGGGTATGATTCACCCCTCCACTTT
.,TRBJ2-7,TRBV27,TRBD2,CASSTSGAGGPSWEQYF,TGTGCCAGCAGTACTTCAGGAGCGGGAGGGCCGTCTTGGGAGCAGTACTTC
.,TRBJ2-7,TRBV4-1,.,CASSQGRQLPYEQYF,TGCGCCAGCAGCCAAGGGCGACAGTTACCCTACGAGCAGTACTTC
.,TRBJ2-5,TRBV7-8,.,CASSLRDFQETQYF,TGTGCCAGCAGCCTCCGGGACTTCCAAGAGACCCAGTACTTC
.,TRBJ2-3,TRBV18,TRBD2,CASSPRASGLTDTQYF,TGTGCCAGCTCACCCCGGGCTAGCGGCTTAACAGATACGCAGTATTTT
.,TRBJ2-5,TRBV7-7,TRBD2,CASSLGRDGETQYF,TGTGCTAGCAGCCTTGGGAGGGATGGAGAGACCCAGTACTTC
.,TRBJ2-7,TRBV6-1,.,CASSRGDSMIGEQYF,TGTGCCAGCTCGCGGGGGGACAGTATGATCGGCGAGCAGTACTTC
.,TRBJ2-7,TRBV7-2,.,CASSLSPTAYEQYF,TGTGCCAGCAGCTTAAGCCCCACAGCTTACGAGCAGTACTTC
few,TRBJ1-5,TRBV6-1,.,CASSGDTANQPQHF,TGTGCCAGCAGTGGGGACACAGCCAATCAGCCCCAGCATTTT
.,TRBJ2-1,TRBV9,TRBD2,CASSAGTSGSNEQFF,TGTGCCAGCAGCGCCGGGACTAGCGGGAGTAATGAGCAGTTCTTC
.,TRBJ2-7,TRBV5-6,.,CASSLGGTYEQYF,TGTGCCAGCAGCTTGGGCGGTACCTACGAGCAGTACTTC
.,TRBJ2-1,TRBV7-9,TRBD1,CASSPGTENEQFF,TGTGCCAGCAGCCCCGGGACAGAAAATGAGCAGTTCTTC
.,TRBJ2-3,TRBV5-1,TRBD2,CASSPGGSGPTDTQYF,TGCGCCAGCAGCCCGGGGGGTAGCGGACCCACAGATACGCAGTATTTT
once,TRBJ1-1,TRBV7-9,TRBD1,CASSSTGGSTEAFF,TGTGCCAGCAGCTCCACAGGGGGGAGCACTGAAGCTTTCTTT
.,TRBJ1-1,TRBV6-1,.,CASSEVSAGLFYTEAFF,TGTGCCAGCAGTGAAGTATCGGCAGGGCTGTTCTACACTGAAGCTTTCTTT
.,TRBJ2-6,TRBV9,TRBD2,CASSVAGRGGANVLTF,TGTGCCAGCAGCGTAGCTGGGAGGGGTGGGGCCAACGTCCTGACTTTC
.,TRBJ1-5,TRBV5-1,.,CASSLAGGVNQPQHF,TGCGCCAGCAGCTTGGCCGGTGGTGTTAACCAGCCCCAGCATTTT
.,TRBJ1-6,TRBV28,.,CASSFRAGYNSPLHF,TGTGCCAGCAGCTTTAGGGCAGGCTATAATTCACCCCTCCACTTT
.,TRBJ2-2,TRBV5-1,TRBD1,CASIGQEGTGELFF,TGCGCCAGCATAGGACAGGAAGGGACCGGGGAGCTGTTTTTT
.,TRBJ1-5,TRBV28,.,CASSSGTAIGNQPQHF,TGTGCCAGCAGCTCTGGGACGGCTATAGGCAATCAGCCCCAGCATTTT
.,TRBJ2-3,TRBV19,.,CASSIGGGDTDTQYF,TGTGCCAGTAGTATCGGCGGCGGAGACACAGATACGCAGTATTTT
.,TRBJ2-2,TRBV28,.,CASSPRGIGELFF,TGTGCCAGCAGCCCCAGAGGGATCGGGGAGCTGTTTTTT
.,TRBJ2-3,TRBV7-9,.,CASSLIASTDTQYF,TGTGCCAGCAGCTTAATAGCTAGCACAGATACGCAGTATTTT
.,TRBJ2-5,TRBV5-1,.,CASSLGRPTQETQYF,TGCGCCAGCAGCTTGGGAAGGCCCACACAAGAGACCCAGTACTTC